The following is a TCR beta chain sequence with its context. This entry is derived from a study of cytomegalovirus exposure and HLA in healthy donors. Trimming shortened V by 5 bases and J by 0 bases, and 10 bases separated the two germline ends. This CDR3 comprises 14 residues. CDR1 is LNHDA, CDR2 SQIVND, per germline (reference sequence). Assay: immunoSEQ multiplex PCR; the TCRdb copy retains only in-frame clones and omits some. The sample holds about 120,000 clones, more than 85% seen once. The sequence was collected from a man aged 18 to 35 in good health and CMV-seropositive. The V and J genes are TRBV19 and TRBJ1-1; D is uncertain. Sequencing used PBMCs. The CDR3 bases are TGTGCCAGTAGTTGGAGGCCAGTGAACACTGAAGCTTTCTTT. As protein: CASSWRPVNTEAFF. Using reference TRBV19 and TRBJ1-1 for the parts outside the CDR3, the full variable domain is DGGITQSPKYLFRKEGQNVTLSCEQNLNHDAMYWYRQDPGQGLRLIYYSQIVNDFQKGDIAEGYSVSREKKESFPLTVTSAQKNPTAFYLCASSWRPVNTEAFFGQGTRLTVV.